The 12 T cell receptor beta chains below were found in one sample sequenced in a study of identical twins. TCRdb called the 5' RACE reads again in MiXCR, with one record for every CDR3 protein. The sample has hundreds of thousands of distinct CDR3 sequences, roughly 18% seen once. The same sample was also studied in work on T cells expressing NK-cell markers.

Sequenced material: PBMCs. The receptors were sampled from a woman under 30 in good health.

This clonotype was detected only a few times. The chain links TRBV7-9 to TRBJ1-1; D ambiguous. CDR3 length equals 11 residues. Germline CDR1 SEHNR, CDR2 FQNEAQ (reference sequence). V lost 1 base to trimming and J lost 8 bases, with 5 bases between them. In DNA form, the CDR3 reads TGTGCCAGCAGCTTAGTGGTGGAAGCTTTCTTT. This translates into CASSLVVEAFF.

This chain joins TRBV20-1 and TRBJ2-3; 9 nucleotides line up with TRBD2. The CDR3 has 14 amino acids. Germline CDR1 is DFQATT and CDR2 is SNEGSKA (reference sequence). V lost 5 bases and J lost 1; bases outside the gene matches: 4. This chain's CDR3 is CSAAPSGGTDTQYF. The CDR3 DNA reads TGCAGTGCTGCCCCTAGCGGGGGCACAGATACGCAGTATTTT.

The table lists this clonotype with a few counts. The gene calls are TRBV12-3 or TRBV12-4 and TRBJ1-1; D unclear. CDR3 length: 11 amino acids. V was clipped by 4 bases and J by 7 bases, with 7 bases between them. The CDR3 coding sequence is TGTGCCAGCAGTTCTACTCTTGAAGCTTTCTTT. It encodes CASSSTLEAFF.

V gene TRBV5-1 combines with J gene TRBJ1-3; D possibly corresponds to TRBD1 (5 bases). Germline loops: CDR1 SGHRS, CDR2 YFSETQ. The CDR3 contains 16 residues. Trimming removed 1 base from V and 4 bases from J, with 15 bases in between. CDR3 nucleotide sequence: TGCGCCAGCAGCTTGTCTCTCGTCGGGGGGGGAAACACCATATATTTT. Translating it yields CASSLSLVGGGNTIYF.

This clonotype was counted a few times. V usage is TRBV12-3 or TRBV12-4 and J usage is TRBJ1-5; TRBD1 matches 8 bases. Unmatched junction bases numbered 5, after V lost 3 bases and J lost 4 bases. The CDR3 contains 15 residues. The CDR3 loop reads CASSFSTGANQPQHF. The CDR3 DNA is TGTGCCAGCAGTTTTTCGACAGGGGCAAATCAGCCCCAGCATTTT.

There are a few counts of this clonotype. The V gene is TRBV5-1, the J gene TRBJ2-1, with 8 nucleotides matching TRBD2. With V trimmed by 0 bases and J by 8 bases, 7 bases remained unmatched. Germline-derived CDR1 and CDR2 are SGHRS and YFSETQ. CDR3 size: 15 residues. This CDR3 reads CASSLDGGRLDEQFF. The CDR3 nucleotides read TGCGCCAGCAGCTTGGACGGCGGGAGGTTGGATGAGCAGTTCTTC.

As regards this clonotype: The junction and the germline gene differ at one end; a read error may be behind it. The chain couples TRBV3-1 to TRBJ2-7; TRBD2 might be the D (6 bases). The CDR3 is 15 residues long. Germline assignment: CDR1 LGHDT and CDR2 YNNKEL (reference sequence). For the CDR3, the DNA is TGTGCCAGCACCCAAGATAGACTAGACCTCTACGAGCAGTACTTC. It specifies CASTQDRLDLYEQYF.

This clonotype showed up just a few times. The chain uses TRBV12-3 or TRBV12-4 and TRBJ2-3; possibly TRBD2 for D (5 bases). V was shortened by 6 bases and J by 0 bases, with 16 bases between the two germline ends. This CDR3 is 16 amino acids long. For the CDR3, the DNA is TGTGCCAGCAGGAAAAAAGCGGTGGACAGCACAGATACGCAGTATTTT. It codes for CASRKKAVDSTDTQYF.

The rearrangement links TRBV7-2 to TRBJ2-7; the D call may be TRBD1 or TRBD2 (6 bases each). Germline V lookup: CDR1 SGHTA, CDR2 FQGNSA. The V end was cut by 5 bases, the J end by 5 bases, with 13 bases between. The CDR3 extends over 13 amino acids. This CDR3 is CASSPGGRNEQYF. CDR3 nucleotides: TGTGCCAGCAGCCCCGGGGGCCGGAACGAGCAGTACTTC.

This clonotype has just a few counts. The chain carries TRBV18 and TRBJ1-4; TRBD1 is a possible D gene (5 bases). Germline assignment: CDR1 KGHSH and CDR2 LQKENI. Trimming took 4 bases from V and 8 from J, leaving 17 bases between them. The CDR3 loop spans 15 amino acids. CDR3 sequence reads: CASSLVRDWAEKLFF. The DNA for the CDR3 is TGTGCCAGCTCACTCGTCCGGGACTGGGCCGAAAAACTGTTTTTT. Using reference TRBV18 and TRBJ1-4 for the parts outside the CDR3, the full variable domain is NAGVMQNPRHLVRRRGQEARLRCSPMKGHSHVYWYRQLPEEGLKFMVYLQKENIIDESGMPKERFSAEFPKEGPSILRIQQVVRGDSAAYFCASSLVRDWAEKLFFGSGTQLSVL.

This clonotype was counted between two and nine times. The genes are TRBV10-3 and TRBJ1-2; no reliable D call. CDR3 length: 13 residues. Germline lookup yields CDR1 ENHRY and CDR2 SYGVKD. The germline V and J ends were trimmed by 6 bases and 2 bases, with 10 bases remaining between them. The CDR3 loop is CAISPTENYGYTF. Written as DNA, the CDR3 is TGTGCCATCAGCCCAACAGAGAACTATGGCTACACCTTC.

This clonotype showed up just a few times. The chain couples TRBV19 to TRBJ2-2, with D perhaps matching TRBD2 (5 bases). The V gene's germline CDR1 is LNHDA and CDR2 SQIVND (reference sequence). V gave up 6 bases and J gave up 6 bases, with 14 bases separating them. The CDR3 runs to 14 residues. The CDR3 here is CASSQPGKAGELFF. The DNA of the CDR3 is TGTGCCAGTAGCCAGCCGGGAAAGGCCGGGGAGCTGTTTTTT.